This TCR beta chain was captured in a study of tumor-infiltrating lymphocytes in primary liver carcinoma. Constant-region priming of roughly 500 ng total RNA yielded TCR beta cDNA. The TCR beta library was amplified through three nested multiplex PCR rounds in a modified ARM-PCR procedure. PCR rounds one and two used TRBV1-TRBV30 forward primers with a C-beta reverse primer for around 11 cycles each. TCRdb re-derived calls from the multiplex PCR reads in MiXCR, one entry per CDR3 protein. The table has approximately 330,000 distinct CDR3 sequences, roughly 61% seen once. The blood RNA (from unsorted whole blood) was obtained, and germline DNA was also extracted. Germline V gene data show CDR1 as WSHSY and CDR2 as SAAADI. The CDR3 length is 15 residues. About this clonotype: One junction end does not reproduce the germline sequence, and a read error may be involved.

The origin of this receptor is a man in his forties with primary liver carcinoma and hepatitis B virus infection. The sample taken for sequencing was peripheral blood. This chain joins TRBV10-2 and TRBJ2-1, with 11 positions matching TRBD2. CDR3 residues: CATLIAGGPLGEQFF. For the CDR3, the DNA is TGTGCCACCCTAATAGCGGGAGGGCCTTTAGGCGAGCAGTTCTTC.